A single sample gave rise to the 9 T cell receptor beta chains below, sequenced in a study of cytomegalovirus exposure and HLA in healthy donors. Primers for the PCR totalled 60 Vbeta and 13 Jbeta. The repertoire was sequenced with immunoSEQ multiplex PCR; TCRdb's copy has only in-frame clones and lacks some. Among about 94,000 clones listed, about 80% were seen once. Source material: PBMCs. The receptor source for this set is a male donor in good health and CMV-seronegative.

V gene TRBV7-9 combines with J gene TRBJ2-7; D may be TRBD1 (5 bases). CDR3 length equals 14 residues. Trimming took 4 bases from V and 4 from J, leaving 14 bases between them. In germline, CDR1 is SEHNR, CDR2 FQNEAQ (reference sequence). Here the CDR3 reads CASSSDSRLYEQYF. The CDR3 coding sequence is TGTGCCAGCAGCTCCGACAGCCGGCTATACGAGCAGTACTTC.

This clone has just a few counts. The DNA for the CDR3 is TGTGCCAGCAGTTACGGCGGGAGCTCCTACAATGAGCAGTTCTTC. Amino acid sequence: CASSYGGSSYNEQFF. This rearrangement joins TRBV6-5 to TRBJ2-1; 7 nucleotides line up with TRBD2. CDR1 is MNHEY and CDR2 is SVGAGI in the germline V gene. With V trimmed by 2 bases and J by 0 bases, 1 base remained unmatched. CDR3 length: 15 amino acids.

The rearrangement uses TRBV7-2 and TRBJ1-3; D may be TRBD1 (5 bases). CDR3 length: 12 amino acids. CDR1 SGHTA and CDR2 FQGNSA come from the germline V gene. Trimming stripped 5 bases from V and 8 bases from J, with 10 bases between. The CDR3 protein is CASSRTRDTIYF. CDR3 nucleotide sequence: TGTGCCAGCAGCCGCACCAGGGACACCATATATTTT.

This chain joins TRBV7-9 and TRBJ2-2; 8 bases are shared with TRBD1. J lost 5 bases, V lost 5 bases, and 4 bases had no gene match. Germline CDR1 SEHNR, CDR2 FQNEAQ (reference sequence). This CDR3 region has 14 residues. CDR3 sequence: CASSRGQGTGELFF. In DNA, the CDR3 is TGTGCCAGCAGCCGAGGACAGGGAACCGGGGAGCTGTTTTTT.

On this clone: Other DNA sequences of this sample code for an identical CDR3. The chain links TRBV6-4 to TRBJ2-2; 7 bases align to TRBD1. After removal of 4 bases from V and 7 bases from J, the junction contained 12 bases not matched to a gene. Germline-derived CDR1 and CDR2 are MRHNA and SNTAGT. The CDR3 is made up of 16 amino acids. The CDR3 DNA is TGTGCCAGCAGTGGACAGGGATTCACACGTGGCGGGGAGCTGTTTTTT. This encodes CASSGQGFTRGGELFF.

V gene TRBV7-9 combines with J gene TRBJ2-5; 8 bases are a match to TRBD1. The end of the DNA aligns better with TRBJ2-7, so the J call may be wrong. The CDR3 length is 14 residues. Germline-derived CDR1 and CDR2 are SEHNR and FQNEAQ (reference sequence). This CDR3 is CASSQGQASYEQYF. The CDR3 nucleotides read TGTGCCAGCAGCCAGGGACAGGCGTCCTACGAGCAGTACTTC.

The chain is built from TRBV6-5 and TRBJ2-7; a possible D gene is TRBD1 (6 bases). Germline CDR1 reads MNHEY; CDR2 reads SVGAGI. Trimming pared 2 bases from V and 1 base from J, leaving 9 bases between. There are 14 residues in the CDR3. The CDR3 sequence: CASSYDRKSYEQYF. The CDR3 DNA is TGTGCCAGCAGTTACGACAGGAAGTCCTACGAGCAGTACTTC.

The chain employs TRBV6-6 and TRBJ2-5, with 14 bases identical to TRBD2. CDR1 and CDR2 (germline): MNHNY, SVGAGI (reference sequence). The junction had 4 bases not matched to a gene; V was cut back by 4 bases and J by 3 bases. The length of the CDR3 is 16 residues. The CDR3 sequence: CASSLTSGGAEETQYF. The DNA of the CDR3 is TGTGCCAGCAGTTTGACTAGCGGGGGGGCGGAAGAGACCCAGTACTTC.

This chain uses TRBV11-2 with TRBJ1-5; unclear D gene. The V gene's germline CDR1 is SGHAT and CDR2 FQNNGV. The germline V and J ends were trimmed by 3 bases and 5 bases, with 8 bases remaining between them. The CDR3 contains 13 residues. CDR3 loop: CASSFLRDQPQHF. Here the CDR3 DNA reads TGTGCCAGCAGCTTCCTAAGAGATCAGCCCCAGCATTTT.